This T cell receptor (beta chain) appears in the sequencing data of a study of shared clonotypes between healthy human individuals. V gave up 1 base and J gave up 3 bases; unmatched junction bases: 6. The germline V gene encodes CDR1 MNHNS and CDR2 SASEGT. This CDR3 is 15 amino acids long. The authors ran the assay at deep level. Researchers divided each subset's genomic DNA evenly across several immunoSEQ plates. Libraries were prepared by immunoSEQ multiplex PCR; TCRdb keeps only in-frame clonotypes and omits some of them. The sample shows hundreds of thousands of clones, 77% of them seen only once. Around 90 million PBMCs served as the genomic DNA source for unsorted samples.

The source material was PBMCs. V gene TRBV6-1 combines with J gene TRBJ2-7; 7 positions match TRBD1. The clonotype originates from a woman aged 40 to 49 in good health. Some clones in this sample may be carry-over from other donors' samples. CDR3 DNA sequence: TGTGCCAGCAGTGAAGGTCCTCCAGGGGGCTACGAGCAGTACTTC. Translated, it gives CASSEGPPGGYEQYF.